This paragraph reports one T cell receptor (beta chain). The data stem from a study of T cell responses to AZD1222 COVID-19 vaccine. Germline loops: CDR1 SGHTA, CDR2 FQGNSA. The junction had 6 bases not matched to a gene; V was cut back by 8 bases and J by 4 bases. The CDR3 has 13 amino acids. Profiled with immunoSEQ multiplex PCR; TCRdb holds only in-frame clones, not every one. Seen here are about 100,000 clones, about 88% observed once, and the top ten hold about 1.8%. The TCR was taken from an adult in good health. The input for sequencing was peripheral blood, taken on day 0 of AZD1222 vaccination. The chain links TRBV7-2 to TRBJ1-1; 8 bases fit TRBD1. In nucleotides, the CDR3 is TGTGCCAGCCGCCAACAGGGGGGCACTGAAGCTTTCTTT. This sequence encodes CASRQQGGTEAFF. Using reference TRBV7-2 and TRBJ1-1 for the parts outside the CDR3, the full variable domain is GAGVSQSPSNKVTEKGKDVELRCDPISGHTALYWYRQSLGQGLEFLIYFQGNSAPDKSGLPSDRFSAERTGGSVSTLTIQRTQQEDSAVYLCASRQQGGTEAFFGQGTRLTVV.